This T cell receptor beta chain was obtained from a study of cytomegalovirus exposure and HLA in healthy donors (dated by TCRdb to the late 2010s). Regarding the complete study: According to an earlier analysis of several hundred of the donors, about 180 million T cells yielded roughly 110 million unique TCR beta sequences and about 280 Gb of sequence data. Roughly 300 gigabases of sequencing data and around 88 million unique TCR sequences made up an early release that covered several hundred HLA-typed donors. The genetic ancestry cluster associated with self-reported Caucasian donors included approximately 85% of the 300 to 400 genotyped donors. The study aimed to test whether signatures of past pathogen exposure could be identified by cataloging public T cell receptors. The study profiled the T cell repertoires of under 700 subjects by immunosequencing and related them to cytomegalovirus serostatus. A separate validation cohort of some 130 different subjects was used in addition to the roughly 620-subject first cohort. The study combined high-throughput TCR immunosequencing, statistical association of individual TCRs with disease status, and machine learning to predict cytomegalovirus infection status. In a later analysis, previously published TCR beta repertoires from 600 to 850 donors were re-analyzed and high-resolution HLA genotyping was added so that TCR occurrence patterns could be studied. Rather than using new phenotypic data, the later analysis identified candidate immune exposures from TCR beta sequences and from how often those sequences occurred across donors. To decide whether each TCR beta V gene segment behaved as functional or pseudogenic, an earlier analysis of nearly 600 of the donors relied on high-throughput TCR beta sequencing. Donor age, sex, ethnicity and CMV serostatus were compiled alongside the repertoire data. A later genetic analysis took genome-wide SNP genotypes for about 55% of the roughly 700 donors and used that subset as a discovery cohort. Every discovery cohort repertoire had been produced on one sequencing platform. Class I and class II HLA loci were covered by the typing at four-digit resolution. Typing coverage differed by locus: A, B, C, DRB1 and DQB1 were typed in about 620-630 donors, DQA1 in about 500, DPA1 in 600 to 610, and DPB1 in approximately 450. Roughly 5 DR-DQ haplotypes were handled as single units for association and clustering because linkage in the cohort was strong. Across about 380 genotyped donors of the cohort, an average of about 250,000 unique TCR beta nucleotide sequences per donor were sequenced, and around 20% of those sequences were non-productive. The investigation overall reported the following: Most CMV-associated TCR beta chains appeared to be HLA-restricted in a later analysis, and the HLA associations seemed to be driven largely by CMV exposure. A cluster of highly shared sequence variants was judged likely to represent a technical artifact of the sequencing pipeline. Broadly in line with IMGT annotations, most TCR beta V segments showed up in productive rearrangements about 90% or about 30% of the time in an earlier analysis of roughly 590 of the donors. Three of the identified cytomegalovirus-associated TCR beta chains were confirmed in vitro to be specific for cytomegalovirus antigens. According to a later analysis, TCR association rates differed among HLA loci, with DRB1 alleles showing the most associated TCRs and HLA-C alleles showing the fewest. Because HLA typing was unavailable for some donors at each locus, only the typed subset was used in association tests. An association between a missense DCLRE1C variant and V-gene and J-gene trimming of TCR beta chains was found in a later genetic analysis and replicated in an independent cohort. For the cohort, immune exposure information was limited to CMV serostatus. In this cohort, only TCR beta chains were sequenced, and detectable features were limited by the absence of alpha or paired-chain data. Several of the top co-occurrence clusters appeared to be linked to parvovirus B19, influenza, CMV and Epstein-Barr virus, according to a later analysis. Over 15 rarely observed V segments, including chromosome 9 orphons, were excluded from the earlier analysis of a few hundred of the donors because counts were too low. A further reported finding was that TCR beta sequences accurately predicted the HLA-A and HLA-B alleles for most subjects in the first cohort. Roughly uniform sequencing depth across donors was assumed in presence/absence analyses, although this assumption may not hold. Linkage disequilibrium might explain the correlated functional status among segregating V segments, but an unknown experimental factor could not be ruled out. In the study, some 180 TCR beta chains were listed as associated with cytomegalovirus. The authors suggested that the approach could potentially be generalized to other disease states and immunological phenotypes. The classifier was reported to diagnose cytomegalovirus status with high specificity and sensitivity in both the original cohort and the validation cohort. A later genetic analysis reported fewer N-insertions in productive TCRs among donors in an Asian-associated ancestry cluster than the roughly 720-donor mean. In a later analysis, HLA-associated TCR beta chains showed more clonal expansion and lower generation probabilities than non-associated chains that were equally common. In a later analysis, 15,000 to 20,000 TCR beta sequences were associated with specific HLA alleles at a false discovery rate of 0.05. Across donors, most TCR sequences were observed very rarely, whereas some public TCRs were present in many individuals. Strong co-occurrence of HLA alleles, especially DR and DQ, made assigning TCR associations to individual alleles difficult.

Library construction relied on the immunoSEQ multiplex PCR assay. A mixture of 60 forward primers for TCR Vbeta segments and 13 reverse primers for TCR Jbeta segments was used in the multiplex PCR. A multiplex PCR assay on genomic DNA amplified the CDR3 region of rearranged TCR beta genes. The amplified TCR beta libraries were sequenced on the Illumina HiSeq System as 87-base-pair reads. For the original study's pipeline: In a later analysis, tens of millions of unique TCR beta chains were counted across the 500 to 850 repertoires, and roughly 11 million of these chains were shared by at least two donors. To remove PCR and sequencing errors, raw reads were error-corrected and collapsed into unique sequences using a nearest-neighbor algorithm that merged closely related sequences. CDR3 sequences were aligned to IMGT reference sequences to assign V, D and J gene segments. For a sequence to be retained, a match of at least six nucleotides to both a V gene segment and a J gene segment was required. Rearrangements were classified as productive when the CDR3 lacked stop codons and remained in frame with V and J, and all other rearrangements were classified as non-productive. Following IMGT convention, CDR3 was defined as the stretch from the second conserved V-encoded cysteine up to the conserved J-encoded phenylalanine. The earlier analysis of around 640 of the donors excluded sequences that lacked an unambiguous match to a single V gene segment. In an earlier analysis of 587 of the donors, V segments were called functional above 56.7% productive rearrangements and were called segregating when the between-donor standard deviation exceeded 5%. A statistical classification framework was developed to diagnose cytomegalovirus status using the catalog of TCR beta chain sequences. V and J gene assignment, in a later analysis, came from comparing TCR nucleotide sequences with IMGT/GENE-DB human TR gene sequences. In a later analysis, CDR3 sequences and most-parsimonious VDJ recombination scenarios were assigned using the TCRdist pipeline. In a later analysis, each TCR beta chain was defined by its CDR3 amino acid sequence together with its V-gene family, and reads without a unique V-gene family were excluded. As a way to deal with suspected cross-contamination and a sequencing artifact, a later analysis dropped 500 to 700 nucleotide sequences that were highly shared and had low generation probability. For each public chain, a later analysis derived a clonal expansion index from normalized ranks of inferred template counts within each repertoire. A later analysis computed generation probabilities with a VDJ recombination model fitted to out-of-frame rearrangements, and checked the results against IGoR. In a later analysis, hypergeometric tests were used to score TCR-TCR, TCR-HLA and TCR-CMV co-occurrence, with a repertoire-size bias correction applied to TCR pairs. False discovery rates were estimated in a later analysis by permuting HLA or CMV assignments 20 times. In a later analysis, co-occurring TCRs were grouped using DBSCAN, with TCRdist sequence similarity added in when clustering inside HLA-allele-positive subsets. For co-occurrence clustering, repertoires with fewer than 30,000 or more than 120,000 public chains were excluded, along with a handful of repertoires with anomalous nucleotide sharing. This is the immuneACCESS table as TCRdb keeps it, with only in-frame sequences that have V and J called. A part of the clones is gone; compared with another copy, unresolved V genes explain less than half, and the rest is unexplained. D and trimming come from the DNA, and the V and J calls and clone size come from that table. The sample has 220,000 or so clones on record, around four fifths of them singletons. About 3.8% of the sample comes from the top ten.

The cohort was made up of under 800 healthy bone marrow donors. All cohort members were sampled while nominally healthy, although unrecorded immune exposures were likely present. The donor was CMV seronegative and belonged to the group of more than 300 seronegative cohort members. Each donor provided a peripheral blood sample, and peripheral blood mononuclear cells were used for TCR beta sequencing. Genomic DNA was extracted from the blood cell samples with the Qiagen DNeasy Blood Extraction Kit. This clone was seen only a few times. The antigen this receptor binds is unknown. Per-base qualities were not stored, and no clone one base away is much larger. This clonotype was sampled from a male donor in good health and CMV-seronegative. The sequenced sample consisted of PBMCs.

The CDR3 region has the sequence CASSVAGRGGMAFF. The sequenced DNA is TGTGCCAGCAGCGTAGCGGGGAGGGGAGGCATGGCTTTCTTT. The V and J genes are TRBV9 and TRBJ1-1, and the D gene may be TRBD1, 5 bases matching. There are 14 amino acids in the CDR3, from cysteine to phenylalanine inclusive. Of all the DNA, just the CDR3 is kept, 42 bases in frame from base 1. CDR1 SGDLS and CDR2 YYNGEE were looked up in the germline V gene. Relative to germline, V is 0 bases shorter and J is 11 bases shorter, with 17 bases between their ends.